This entry lists 8 T cell receptor beta chains sequenced from one sample in a study of blood T cells in healthy people across ages. Then a second PCR, running roughly 7 to 12 cycles, was carried out with a sample-barcoded 5' primer and a J-beta primer mix. MiXCR, applied by TCRdb to the 5' RACE reads, yields one record per CDR3 protein. The data contain about 1.5 million distinct CDR3 sequences, approximately 42% of them singletons. Sequencing was carried out using blood. The source of these receptors is a woman aged 18-29 years in good health.

The chain links TRBV24-1 to TRBJ2-7; D perhaps matches TRBD1 (5 bases). This CDR3 is 13 amino acids long. Looked up from germline, CDR1 is KGHDR and CDR2 is SFDVKD. Trimming left V 0 bases short and J 5 bases short, with 7 bases between. CDR3 sequence reads: CATSDLVGDEQYF. Written as DNA, the CDR3 is TGTGCCACCAGTGATTTGGTAGGGGACGAGCAGTACTTC.

The genes are TRBV7-9 and TRBJ2-7; weak D call: TRBD1 (5 bases). V was shortened by 5 bases and J by 1 base, with 15 bases between the two germline ends. Per germline, CDR1 SEHNR and CDR2 FQNEAQ (reference sequence). The CDR3 runs 15 residues. CDR3 nucleotides: TGTGCCAGCAGCAATCTTCCCCAGGGTTCCTACGAGCAGTACTTC. Its translation is CASSNLPQGSYEQYF. Variable domain in full (rest from reference TRBV7-9 and TRBJ2-7): DTGVSQNPRHKITKRGQNVTFRCDPISEHNRLYWYRQTLGQGPEFLTYFQNEAQLEKSRLLSDRFSAERPKGSFSTLEIQRTEQGDSAMYLCASSNLPQGSYEQYFGPGTRLTVT.

The chain recombines TRBV20-1 with TRBJ2-1; the match to TRBD2 covers 11 bases. The CDR3 covers 14 residues. The ends lost 5 bases at V and 13 bases at J; junction bases unmatched: 13. CDR1 is DFQATT, CDR2 SNEGSKA, per germline (reference sequence). CDR3 in amino acids: CSASIAGGQETQFF. The CDR3 coding sequence is TGCAGTGCTTCCATAGCGGGAGGGCAGGAGACCCAGTTCTTC.

Points on this clonotype: A junction end diverges from the germline sequence, so it may reflect a read error. The chain is built from TRBV3-1 and TRBJ1-5; tentative D call: TRBD1 (6 bases). Per germline, CDR1 LGHDT and CDR2 YNNKEL (reference sequence). CDR3 length: 15 residues. This chain's CDR3 is CAGSQGGNGNQPQHF. CDR3 in DNA: TGTGCCGGCAGCCAAGGGGGGAATGGCAATCAGCCCCAGCATTTT.

This clonotype was counted between two and nine times. The gene calls are TRBV6-2 or TRBV6-3 and TRBJ2-1; the D gene is possibly TRBD2 (5 bases). Trimming took 5 bases from V and 3 from J, leaving 14 bases between them. This CDR3 region has 15 residues. Germline V lookup: CDR1 MNHEY, CDR2 SVGEGT. As DNA, the CDR3 is TGTGCCAGCAGTGTCGGACGAGCGGACTACAATGAGCAGTTCTTC. It yields the protein CASSVGRADYNEQFF.

This chain uses TRBV3-1 with TRBJ2-3; 12 positions agree with TRBD2. The germline V gene has CDR1 LGHDT and CDR2 YNNKEL (reference sequence). The CDR3 length is 18 residues. V lost 4 bases and J lost 6; bases outside the gene matches: 14. The CDR3 DNA follows: TGTGCCAGCAGCCCTACTAAAGGACTAGCGGGACCCAGGGATACGCAGTATTTT. As protein: CASSPTKGLAGPRDTQYF.

This sequence joins TRBV9 and TRBJ2-7; the D gene is possibly TRBD1 (5 bases). Germline V gene lookup returns CDR1 SGDLS and CDR2 YYNGEE. The CDR3 has 12 residues. Trimming removed 2 bases from V and 7 bases from J, with 10 bases in between. The CDR3, as DNA: TGTGCCAGCAGCGTTGCCCAGGGAGAGCAGTACTTC. Translation: CASSVAQGEQYF.

The chain employs TRBV20-1 and TRBJ2-7; 10 bases fit TRBD1. J lost 7 bases, V lost 2 bases, and 11 bases had no gene match. The CDR3 is 15 residues long. Per the germline V gene, CDR1 is DFQATT and CDR2 is SNEGSKA (reference sequence). This CDR3 reads CSARRPGQGSWEQYF. CDR3 coding DNA: TGCAGTGCTAGACGTCCGGGACAGGGGTCTTGGGAGCAGTACTTC.